Below, one T cell receptor beta chain is given with its context. The CDR3 spans 14 residues. Trimming cost V 5 bases and J 6 bases, with 14 bases left between them. Germline V gene data show CDR1 as MNHEY and CDR2 as SMNVEV (reference sequence). As originally analysed: The authors estimated nucleated cell counts from reference gene primer amplification. TCRdb's table, derived via immunoSEQ multiplex PCR, lists solely in-frame clones and lacks some. V, J and clone size reflect that table, while D and trimming were determined from the DNA. This sample yields fewer than 350,000 clones, of which around 93% are seen a single time; approximately 2.9% belongs to the top ten. This sample was included in a study of blood T cell repertoires in COVID-19. Turning to the study itself: Some COVID-19 samples were acute and others convalescent; all came from the United States, Italy and Spain. T cells, B-cell-depleted T cells, or PBMCs supplied cDNA or gDNA.

The specimen was PBMCs or T cells enriched from blood (not recorded which). This sequence was found in a man in his forties who had been exposed to COVID-19. The chain uses TRBV27 and TRBJ2-1; maybe TRBD1 (5 bases). The CDR3 DNA is TGTGCCAGCAGTGTCGACTGGGGCCTCAATGAGCAGTTCTTC. Translating gives CASSVDWGLNEQFF.